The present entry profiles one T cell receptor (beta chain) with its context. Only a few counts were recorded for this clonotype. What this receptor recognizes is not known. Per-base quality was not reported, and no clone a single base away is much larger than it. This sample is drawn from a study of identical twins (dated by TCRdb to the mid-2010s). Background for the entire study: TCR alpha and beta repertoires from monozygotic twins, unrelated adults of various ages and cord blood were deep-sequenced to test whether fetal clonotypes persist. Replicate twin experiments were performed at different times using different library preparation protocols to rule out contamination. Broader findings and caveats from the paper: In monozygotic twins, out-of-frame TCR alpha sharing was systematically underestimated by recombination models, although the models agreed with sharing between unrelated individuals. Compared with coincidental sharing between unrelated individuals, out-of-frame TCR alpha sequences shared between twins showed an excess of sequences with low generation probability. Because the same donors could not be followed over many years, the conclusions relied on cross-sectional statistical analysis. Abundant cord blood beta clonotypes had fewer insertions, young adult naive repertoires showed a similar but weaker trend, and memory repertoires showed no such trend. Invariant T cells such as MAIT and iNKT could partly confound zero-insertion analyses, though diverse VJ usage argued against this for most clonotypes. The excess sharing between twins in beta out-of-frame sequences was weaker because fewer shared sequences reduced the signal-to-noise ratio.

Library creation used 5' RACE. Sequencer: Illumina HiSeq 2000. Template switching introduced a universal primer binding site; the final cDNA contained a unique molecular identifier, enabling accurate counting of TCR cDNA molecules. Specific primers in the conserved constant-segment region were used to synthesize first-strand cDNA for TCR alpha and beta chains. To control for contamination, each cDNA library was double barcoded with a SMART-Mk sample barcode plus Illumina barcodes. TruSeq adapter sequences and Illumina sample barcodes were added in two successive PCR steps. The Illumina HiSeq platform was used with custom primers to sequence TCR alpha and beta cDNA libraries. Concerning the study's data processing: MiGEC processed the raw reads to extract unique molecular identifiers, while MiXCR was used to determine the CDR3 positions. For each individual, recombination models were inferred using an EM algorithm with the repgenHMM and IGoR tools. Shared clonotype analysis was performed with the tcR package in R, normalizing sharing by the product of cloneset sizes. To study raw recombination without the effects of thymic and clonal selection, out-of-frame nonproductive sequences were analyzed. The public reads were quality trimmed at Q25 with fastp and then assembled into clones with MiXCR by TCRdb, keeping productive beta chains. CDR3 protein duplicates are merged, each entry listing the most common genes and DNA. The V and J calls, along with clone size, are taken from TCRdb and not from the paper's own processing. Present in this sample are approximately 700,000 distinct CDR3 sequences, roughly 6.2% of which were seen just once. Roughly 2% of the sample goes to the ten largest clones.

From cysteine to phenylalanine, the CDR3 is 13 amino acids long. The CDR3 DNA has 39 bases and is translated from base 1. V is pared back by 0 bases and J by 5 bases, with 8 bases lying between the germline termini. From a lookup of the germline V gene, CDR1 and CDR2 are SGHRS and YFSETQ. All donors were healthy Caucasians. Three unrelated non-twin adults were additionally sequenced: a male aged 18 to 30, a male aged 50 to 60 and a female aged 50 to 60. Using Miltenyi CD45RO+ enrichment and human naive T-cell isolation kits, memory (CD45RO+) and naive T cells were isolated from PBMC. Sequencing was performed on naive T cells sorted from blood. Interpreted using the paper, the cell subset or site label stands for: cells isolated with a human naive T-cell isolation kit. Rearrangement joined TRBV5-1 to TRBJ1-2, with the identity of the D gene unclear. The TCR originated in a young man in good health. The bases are TGCGCCAGCAGCTTGGAAACAGCTTATGGCTACACCTTC. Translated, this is CASSLETAYGYTF.